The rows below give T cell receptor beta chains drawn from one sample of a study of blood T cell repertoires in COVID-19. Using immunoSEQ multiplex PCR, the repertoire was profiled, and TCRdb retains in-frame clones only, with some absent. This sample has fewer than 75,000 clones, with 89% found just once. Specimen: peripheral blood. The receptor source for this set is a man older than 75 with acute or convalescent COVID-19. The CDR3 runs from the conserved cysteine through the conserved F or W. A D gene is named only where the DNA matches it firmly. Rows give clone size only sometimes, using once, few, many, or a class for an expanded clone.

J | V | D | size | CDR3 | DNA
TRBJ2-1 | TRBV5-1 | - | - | CASSLLTSNEQFF | TGCGCCAGCAGCTTGTTAACTTCCAATGAGCAGTTCTTC
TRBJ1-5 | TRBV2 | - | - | CASSSWREQPQHF | TGTGCCAGCAGCAGTTGGAGGGAACAGCCCCAGCATTTT
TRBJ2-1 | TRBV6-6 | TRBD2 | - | CASRLSGGANNEQFF | TGTGCCAGCAGACTTAGCGGGGGGGCAAACAATGAGCAGTTCTTC
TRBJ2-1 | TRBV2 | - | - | CASTRSLYNEQFF | TGTGCCAGCACACGGTCTCTCTACAATGAGCAGTTCTTC
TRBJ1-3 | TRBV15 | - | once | CATSRDVSGNTIYF | TGTGCCACCAGCAGAGATGTTAGCGGAAACACCATATATTTT
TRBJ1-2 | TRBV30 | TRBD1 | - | CALTGGQGYGYTF | TGTGCCTTGACAGGGGGCCAGGGCTATGGCTACACCTTC
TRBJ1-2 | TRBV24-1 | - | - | CATSDSTRSYGYTF | TGTGCCACCAGTGATTCGACGAGGAGCTATGGCTACACCTTC
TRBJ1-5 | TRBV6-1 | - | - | CASSDEQPQHF | TGTGCCAGCAGTGATGAGCAGCCCCAGCATTTT
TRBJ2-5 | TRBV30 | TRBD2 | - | CACSSGGETQYF | TGTGCCTGCTCCTCCGGGGGGGAGACCCAGTACTTC
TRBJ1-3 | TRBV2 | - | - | CASNSGSGNTIYF | TGTGCCAGCAATTCAGGCTCTGGAAACACCATATATTTT
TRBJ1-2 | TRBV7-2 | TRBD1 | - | CASSPLAQGGGYTF | TGTGCCAGCAGCCCGCTGGCACAGGGGGGCGGCTACACCTTC
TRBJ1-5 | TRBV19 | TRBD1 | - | CASSIGRGRRGNQPQHF | TGTGCCAGTAGTATAGGGAGGGGGCGGCGGGGCAATCAGCCCCAGCATTTT
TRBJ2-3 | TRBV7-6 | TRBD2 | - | CASSPSIPTSGRTDTQYF | TGTGCCAGCAGCCCATCCATACCAACTAGCGGACGCACAGATACGCAGTATTTT
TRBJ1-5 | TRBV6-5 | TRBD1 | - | CASRWTGDNQPQHF | TGTGCCAGCAGGTGGACAGGGGACAATCAGCCCCAGCATTTT
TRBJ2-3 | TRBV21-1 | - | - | CASSKAPARRRRTDTQYF | TGTGCCAGCAGCAAAGCCCCCGCGAGGCGTCGACGCACAGATACGCAGTATTTT
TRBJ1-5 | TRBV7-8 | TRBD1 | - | CASSLDRGNQPQHF | TGTGCCAGCAGCCTAGACAGGGGAAATCAGCCCCAGCATTTT
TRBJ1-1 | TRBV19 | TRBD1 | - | CASRVTGVRAEAFF | TGTGCCAGTAGGGTGACAGGGGTTAGGGCTGAAGCTTTCTTT
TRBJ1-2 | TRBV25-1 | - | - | CASSYGNGYTF | TGTGCCAGCAGTTACGGGAATGGCTACACCTTC
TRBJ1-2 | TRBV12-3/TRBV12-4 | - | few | CASSYMLNYGYTF | TGTGCCAGCAGTTACATGCTTAACTATGGCTACACCTTC
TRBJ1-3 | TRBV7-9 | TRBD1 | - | CASSFGTVSGNTIYF | TGTGCCAGCAGCTTTGGGACAGTCTCTGGAAACACCATATATTTT
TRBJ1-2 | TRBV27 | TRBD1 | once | CASSLAGGYGYTF | TGTGCCAGCAGTTTGGCAGGGGGCTATGGCTACACCTTC
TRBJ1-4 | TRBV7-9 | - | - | CASSSTGGLNEKLFF | TGTGCCAGCAGCTCCACCGGTGGACTTAATGAAAAACTGTTTTTT
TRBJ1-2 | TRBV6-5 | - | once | CASIRGQNYGYTF | TGTGCCAGCATTAGAGGTCAGAACTATGGCTACACCTTC
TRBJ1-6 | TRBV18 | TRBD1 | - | CASSPRQGAGSPLHF | TGTGCCAGCTCACCGAGACAGGGGGCTGGATCACCCCTCCACTTT
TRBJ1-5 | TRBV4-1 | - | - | CASSLGGGRGNQPQHF | TGCGCCAGCAGCCTTGGAGGAGGACGTGGCAATCAGCCCCAGCATTTT
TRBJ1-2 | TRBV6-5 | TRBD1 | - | CASSYSGQGPIYGYTF | TGTGCCAGCAGTTACTCTGGACAGGGGCCGATCTATGGCTACACCTTC
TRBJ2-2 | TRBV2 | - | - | CASMAGIPGGELFF | TGTGCCAGCATGGCGGGGATACCGGGCGGGGAGCTGTTTTTT
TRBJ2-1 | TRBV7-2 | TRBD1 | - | CASSLGTGTYNEQFF | TGTGCCAGCAGCTTAGGGACAGGGACCTACAATGAGCAGTTCTTC
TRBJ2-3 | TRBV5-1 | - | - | CASSLESVPPDTQYF | TGCGCCAGCAGCTTGGAGAGTGTTCCCCCAGATACGCAGTATTTT
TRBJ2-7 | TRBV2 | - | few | CASSLGTQKFGQYF | TGTGCCAGCAGTTTGGGGACTCAAAAGTTCGGGCAGTACTTC
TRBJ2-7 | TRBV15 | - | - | CATSRGAVYEQYF | TGTGCCACCAGCAGAGGGGCCGTTTACGAGCAGTACTTC
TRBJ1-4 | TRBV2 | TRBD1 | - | CASGGQGREKLFF | TGTGCCAGCGGGGGACAGGGACGTGAAAAACTGTTTTTT
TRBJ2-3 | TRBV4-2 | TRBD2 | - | CASSQDPSGGFVGTDTQYF | TGTGCCAGCAGCCAGGACCCTAGCGGGGGCTTCGTGGGGACAGATACGCAGTATTTT
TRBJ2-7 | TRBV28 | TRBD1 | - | CASALQGAYEQYF | TGTGCCAGCGCCCTACAGGGGGCCTACGAGCAGTACTTC
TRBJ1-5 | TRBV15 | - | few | CATSRLTFLGGEDQPQHF | TGTGCCACCAGCAGACTGACATTTTTGGGGGGTGAGGATCAGCCCCAGCATTTT
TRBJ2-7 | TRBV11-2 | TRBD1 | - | CASSVAGGRTEQYF | TGTGCCAGCAGCGTCGCAGGGGGAAGGACGGAGCAGTACTTC
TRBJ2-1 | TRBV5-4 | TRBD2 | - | CASSLGGGADEQFF | TGTGCCAGCAGCTTGGGCGGGGGGGCTGATGAGCAGTTCTTC
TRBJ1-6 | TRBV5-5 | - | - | CASSLLGGTYNSPLHF | TGTGCCAGCAGCTTGTTGGGAGGAACCTATAATTCACCCCTCCACTTT
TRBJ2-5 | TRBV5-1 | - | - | CASSPGETQYF | TGCGCCAGCAGTCCGGGGGAGACCCAGTACTTC
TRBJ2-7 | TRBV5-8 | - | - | CASSLDPGAQSYEQYF | TGTGCCAGCAGCTTGGATCCAGGGGCCCAGTCCTACGAGCAGTACTTC
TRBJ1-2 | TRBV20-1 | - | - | CSAGESQGYTF | TGCAGTGCGGGAGAGTCACAGGGCTACACCTTC
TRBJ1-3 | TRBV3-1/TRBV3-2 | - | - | CASSPGLNSGNTIYF | TGTGCCAGCAGCCCTGGACTGAACTCTGGAAACACCATATATTTT
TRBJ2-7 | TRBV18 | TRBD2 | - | CASSAGLVDSYEQYF | TGTGCCAGCTCGGCGGGACTAGTTGATTCCTACGAGCAGTACTTC
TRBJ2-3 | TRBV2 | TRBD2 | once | CASSSQSPGLGSTDTQYF | TGTGCCAGCAGTTCCCAATCTCCGGGACTAGGAAGCACAGATACGCAGTATTTT
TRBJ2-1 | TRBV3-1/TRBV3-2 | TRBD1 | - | CASSQSSTGPYNEQFF | TGTGCCAGCAGCCAATCCTCGACAGGGCCCTACAATGAGCAGTTCTTC
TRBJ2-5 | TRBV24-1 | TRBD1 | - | CATSDPGQGYQETQYF | TGTGCCACCAGTGATCCGGGACAGGGGTACCAAGAGACCCAGTACTTC
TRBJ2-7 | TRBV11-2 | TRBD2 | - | CASSSRGAGGTYEQYF | TGTGCCAGCAGCTCGAGAGGGGCGGGAGGTACCTACGAGCAGTACTTC
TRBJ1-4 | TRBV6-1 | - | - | CASSVVTGSVINEKLFF | TGTGCCAGCAGTGTGGTTACAGGGAGTGTTATTAATGAAAAACTGTTTTTT
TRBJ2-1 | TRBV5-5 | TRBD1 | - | CASSRQGAYNEQFF | TGTGCCAGCAGCCGACAGGGAGCGTACAATGAGCAGTTCTTC
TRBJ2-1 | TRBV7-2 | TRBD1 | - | CASTRDRTYNEQFF | TGTGCCAGCACCCGGGACAGGACCTACAATGAGCAGTTCTTC
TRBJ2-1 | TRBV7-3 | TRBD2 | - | CASSLGGSRNEQFF | TGTGCCAGCAGCTTAGGCGGGAGCCGTAATGAGCAGTTCTTC
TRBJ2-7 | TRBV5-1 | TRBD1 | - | CASSVSGTGAYEQYF | TGCGCCAGCAGCGTTTCCGGGACAGGGGCCTACGAGCAGTACTTC
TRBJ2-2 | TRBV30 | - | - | CAWSRITGELFF | TGTGCCTGGAGCAGGATCACCGGGGAGCTGTTTTTT
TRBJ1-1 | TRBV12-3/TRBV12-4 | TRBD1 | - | CASSYFQGAPAFF | TGTGCCAGCAGCTACTTTCAGGGGGCTCCAGCTTTCTTT
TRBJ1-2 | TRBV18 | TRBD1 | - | CASSPGTDYGYTF | TGTGCCAGCTCACCCGGGACAGACTATGGCTACACCTTC
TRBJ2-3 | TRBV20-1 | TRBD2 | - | CSASKPTSGSTDTQYF | TGCAGTGCTAGTAAACCCACTAGCGGGAGCACAGATACGCAGTATTTT
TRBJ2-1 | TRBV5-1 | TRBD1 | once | CASSLGQGSYNEQFF | TGCGCCAGCAGCCTGGGACAGGGCTCCTACAATGAGCAGTTCTTC
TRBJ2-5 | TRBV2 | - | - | CASSGRPQETQYF | TGTGCCAGCAGTGGGAGGCCTCAAGAGACCCAGTACTTC
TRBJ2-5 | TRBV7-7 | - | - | CASSLYSIETQYF | TGTGCCAGCAGCTTATACAGTATAGAGACCCAGTACTTC
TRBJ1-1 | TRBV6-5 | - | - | CASRDSMNTEAFF | TGTGCCAGCAGGGACAGTATGAACACTGAAGCTTTCTTT